This T cell receptor (beta chain) was obtained from a study of shared clonotypes between healthy human individuals. Study results and limitations: Clonotype sharing among donors was expected to depend on sequencing depth.

Genomic DNA from each subset was divided evenly over several immunoSEQ plates. In replicate PCRs of unsorted PBMC, 300 ng DNA, tens of thousands of T cell genomes, was used. In the source study's methods: Filtering differed, since immunoSEQ gave only junction sequences and no quality scores. Measured with immunoSEQ multiplex PCR; TCRdb has only the in-frame clones, and not every one. V and J calls and clone size follow that table, whereas D and trimming were derived from the DNA. The sample holds some 530,000 clones, about 72% seen once. Germline values: CDR1 SNHLY, CDR2 FYNNEI. The CDR3 covers 12 residues. Trimming shortened V by 6 bases and J by 5 bases, and 10 bases separated the two germline ends. Regarding this clone: What it binds is not known.

The clonotype was recovered from a woman between 40 and 55 years old in good health. Some clones in this sample may be carry-over from other donors' samples. The sequenced material came from PBMCs. The chain joins TRBV2 to TRBJ2-5; D gene ambiguous. The chain's CDR3 is CASSVIGETQYF. As DNA, the CDR3 is TGTGCCAGCAGCGTAATCGGGGAGACCCAGTACTTC.